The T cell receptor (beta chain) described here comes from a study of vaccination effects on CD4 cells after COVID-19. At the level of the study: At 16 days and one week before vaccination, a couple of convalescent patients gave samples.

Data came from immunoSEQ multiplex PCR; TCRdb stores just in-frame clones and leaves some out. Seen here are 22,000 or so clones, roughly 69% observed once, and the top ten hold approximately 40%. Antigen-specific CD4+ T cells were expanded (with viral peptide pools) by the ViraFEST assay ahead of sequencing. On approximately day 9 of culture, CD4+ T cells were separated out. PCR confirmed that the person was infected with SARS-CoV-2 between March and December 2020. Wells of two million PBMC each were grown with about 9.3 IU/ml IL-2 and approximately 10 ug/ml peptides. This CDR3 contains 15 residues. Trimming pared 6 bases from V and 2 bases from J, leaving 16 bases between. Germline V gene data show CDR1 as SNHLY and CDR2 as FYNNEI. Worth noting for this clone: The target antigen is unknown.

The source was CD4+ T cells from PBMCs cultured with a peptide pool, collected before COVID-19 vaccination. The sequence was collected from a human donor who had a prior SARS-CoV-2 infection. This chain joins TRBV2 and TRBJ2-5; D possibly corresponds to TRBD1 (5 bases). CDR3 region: CASRVRWGGQETQYF. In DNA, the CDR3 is TGTGCCAGCAGGGTAAGGTGGGGCGGACAAGAGACCCAGTACTTC.